The 22 T cell receptor beta chains below all came from one sample that was sequenced in a study of T-cell memory formation after mild COVID-19. TCRdb recomputed calls from the 5' RACE reads with MiXCR, one row per CDR3 protein. The sample holds about 90,000 distinct CDR3 sequences, about 12% seen once. Sequenced input: PBMCs or a T cell subset sorted from them (not recorded which). The receptors come from an adult woman who had mild COVID-19 (a few samples of this study predate the infection). Cell type and time point are not known.

The table lists this clonotype with a few counts. The chain recombines TRBV4-1 with TRBJ2-1; TRBD2 agrees at 10 bases. The CDR3 totals 18 residues. V dropped 4 bases and J dropped 7; count of bases not matched to a gene: 16. Germline V gene sequence: CDR1 MGHRA, CDR2 YSYEKL. CDR3 nucleotide sequence: TGCGCCAGCAGCCCTCACGTACCTCTAACTAGCGGGGAAAATGAGCAGTTCTTC. It is translated as CASSPHVPLTSGENEQFF.

This clonotype showed up just a few times. V is TRBV7-4 and J is TRBJ1-3, with D unresolved. The CDR3 consists of 16 residues. Trimming shortened V by 5 bases and J by 0 bases, and 14 bases separated the two germline ends. CDR1 is SGHVT, CDR2 SQSDAQ, per germline. Written as DNA, the CDR3 is TGTGCCAGCAGCCCCCTTGACGAGGACTCTGGAAACACCATATATTTT. This encodes CASSPLDEDSGNTIYF.

The rearrangement links TRBV5-5 to TRBJ2-7; TRBD2 might be the D (5 bases). This CDR3 contains 13 residues. Germline CDR1 and CDR2: SGHKS and YYEKEE (reference sequence). V was cut by 1 base and J by 2 bases, with 7 bases left in between. Here the CDR3 reads CASSLTRAYEQYF. CDR3 in DNA: TGTGCCAGCAGCTTGACTAGAGCCTACGAGCAGTACTTC. Supplemented by reference TRBV5-5 and TRBJ2-7, the full variable domain reads DAGVTQSPTHLIKTRGQQVTLRCSPISGHKSVSWYQQVLGQGPQFIFQYYEKEERGRGNFPDRFSARQFPNYSSELNVNALLLGDSALYLCASSLTRAYEQYFGPGTRLTVT.

For the CDR3, the DNA is TGTGCCAGCAGTGAAGGGTTAGCTTCGATGGCAGATACGCAGTATTTT. Amino acids: CASSEGLASMADTQYF. The chain employs TRBV2 and TRBJ2-3, with D uncertain. There are 16 residues in the CDR3. Germline V gene data show CDR1 as SNHLY and CDR2 as FYNNEI. The germline V and J ends were trimmed by 1 base and 4 bases, with 15 bases remaining between them.

This clonotype was seen more than once but under ten times. The V and J genes are TRBV7-9 and TRBJ1-1; D is perhaps TRBD1 (6 bases). V was shortened by 4 bases and J by 0 bases, with 15 bases between the two germline ends. CDR3 size: 16 residues. Germline V gene lookup returns CDR1 SEHNR and CDR2 FQNEAQ (reference sequence). The CDR3 protein is CASSSPVTGLNTEAFF. For the CDR3, the DNA is TGTGCCAGCAGCTCCCCCGTCACAGGGTTGAACACTGAAGCTTTCTTT.

This clonotype was counted ten times or more. This chain joins TRBV4-2 and TRBJ2-3; 11 positions agree with TRBD1. CDR3 length: 20 residues. The germline CDR1 and CDR2 sequences are LGHNA and YNFKEQ. J was trimmed by 2 bases and V by 0 bases; bases with no gene match: 13. The CDR3 DNA is TGTGCCAGCAGCCAAGAGTATACTCCGGACAGGGGGCGCGACACAGATACGCAGTATTTT. This gives the protein CASSQEYTPDRGRDTDTQYF.

The chain recombines TRBV4-2 with TRBJ2-7; TRBD1 might be the D (6 bases). V was cut by 0 bases and J by 3 bases, with 12 bases left in between. Germline CDR1 reads LGHNA; CDR2 reads YNFKEQ. The CDR3 loop spans 15 amino acids. For the CDR3, the DNA is TGTGCCAGCAGCCAAGATGGGGGCGATGGCTACGAGCAGTACTTC. The encoded protein is CASSQDGGDGYEQYF.

The chain is built from TRBV6-1 and TRBJ2-1, with 10 nucleotides matching TRBD1. Trimming took 3 bases from V and 4 from J; bases not matched to a gene: 9. Germline V gene lookup returns CDR1 MNHNS and CDR2 SASEGT. This CDR3 is 17 amino acids long. CDR3: CASSEGTGVRGYNEQFF. Here the CDR3 DNA reads TGTGCCAGCAGTGAGGGGACAGGGGTTAGGGGTTACAATGAGCAGTTCTTC.

This clonotype was seen repeatedly, ten times or more. Here the CDR3 DNA reads TGTGCCAGCTATGGACTAGCGGGACTCAACACCGGGGAGCTGTTTTTT. Its protein product is CASYGLAGLNTGELFF. The chain recombines TRBV6-5 with TRBJ2-2, with 12 bases fitting TRBD2. Germline-derived CDR1 and CDR2 are MNHEY and SVGAGI. With V trimmed by 8 bases and J by 2 bases, 6 bases remained unmatched. This CDR3 region has 16 residues.

This clonotype turned up a few times. Here the CDR3 reads CASSLGESEQYF. In DNA form, the CDR3 reads TGTGCCAGCAGCTTGGGGGAGTCCGAGCAGTACTTC. This rearrangement joins TRBV5-6 to TRBJ2-7; maybe TRBD2 (5 bases). The V gene's germline CDR1 is SGHDT and CDR2 YYEEEE. The length of the CDR3 is 12 residues. V gave up 0 bases and J gave up 6 bases, with 7 bases separating them.

V gene TRBV7-9 combines with J gene TRBJ2-3; maybe TRBD2 (6 bases). Trimming left V 6 bases short and J 14 bases short, with 18 bases between. This CDR3 is 12 amino acids long. Germline CDR1 is SEHNR and CDR2 is FQNEAQ (reference sequence). The CDR3 region is CASSSPRDGRYF. DNA of the CDR3: TGTGCCAGCAGTAGCCCTCGGGACGGGAGGTATTTT.

The genes are TRBV6-5 and TRBJ1-2; 7 nucleotides line up with TRBD1. Per the germline V gene, CDR1 is MNHEY and CDR2 is SVGAGI. J was trimmed by 6 bases and V by 6 bases; bases with no gene match: 4. The CDR3 covers 12 residues. CDR3 residues: CASRTGSNGYTF. The CDR3 bases are TGTGCCAGCAGGACAGGGTCAAATGGCTACACCTTC.

The chain uses TRBV24-1 and TRBJ2-5; D uncertain. CDR1 KGHDR and CDR2 SFDVKD come from the germline V gene. The CDR3 spans 13 residues. Between the trimmed V and J ends, which lost 12 bases and 2 bases, there was a span of 15 bases. CDR3 nucleotide sequence: TGTGCCTTCTTCAAGGGTCGGCAAGAGACCCAGTACTTC. Translated, it gives CAFFKGRQETQYF.

This chain connects TRBV7-9 to TRBJ1-1; no reliable D call. The CDR3 is made up of 14 amino acids. Between the trimmed V and J ends, which lost 5 bases and 3 bases, there was a span of 13 bases. CDR1 and CDR2 (germline): SEHNR, FQNEAQ (reference sequence). The chain's CDR3 is CASSPQLGYTEAFF. Here the CDR3 DNA reads TGTGCCAGCAGCCCCCAGTTGGGGTACACTGAAGCTTTCTTT.

This clonotype appeared a few times. This chain links TRBV9 with TRBJ2-3; D not certain. Trimming took 0 bases from V and 0 from J, leaving 8 bases between them. The CDR3 totals 15 residues. CDR1 and CDR2 (germline): SGDLS, YYNGEE. CDR3 DNA sequence: TGTGCCAGCAGCGTAGGGGTCAGGAGCACAGATACGCAGTATTTT. The encoded protein is CASSVGVRSTDTQYF. Combining the CDR3 with reference TRBV9 and TRBJ2-3 gives the whole variable domain DSGVTQTPKHLITATGQRVTLRCSPRSGDLSVYWYQQSLDQGLQFLIQYYNGEERAKGNILERFSAQQFPDLHSELNLSSLELGDSALYFCASSVGVRSTDTQYFGPGTRLTVL.

This clonotype was seen at least ten times. A read error may account for a junction end that differs from germline. The CDR3 nucleotides read TGTGCCAGCAGTTTAGGCGGGGAGCAGTTCTTC. Translation gives CASSLGGEQFF. The chain carries TRBV7-6 and TRBJ2-1; the D gene is possibly TRBD2 (5 bases). The CDR3 loop spans 11 amino acids. CDR1 is SGHVS, CDR2 FNYEAQ, per germline.

This clonotype came up a few times. This rearrangement joins TRBV3-1 to TRBJ2-7; no clear D gene. Looked up from germline, CDR1 is LGHDT and CDR2 is YNNKEL (reference sequence). The CDR3 spans 17 residues. The germline V and J ends were trimmed by 2 bases and 0 bases, with 17 bases remaining between them. CDR3 in amino acids: CASSQMPRGYGSYEQYF. CDR3 in DNA: TGTGCCAGCAGCCAAATGCCTCGCGGTTACGGCTCCTACGAGCAGTACTTC.

This clonotype has a handful of counts. This chain joins TRBV9 and TRBJ2-7; the D gene is possibly TRBD2 (6 bases). CDR3 size: 14 residues. Between the trimmed V and J ends, which lost 5 bases and 4 bases, there was a span of 16 bases. Germline V gene lookup returns CDR1 SGDLS and CDR2 YYNGEE. CDR3 sequence: CASSLGTSNYEQYF. The DNA of the CDR3 is TGTGCCAGCAGTTTGGGGACTTCTAATTACGAGCAGTACTTC.

This chain uses TRBV20-1 with TRBJ1-2; maybe TRBD1 (6 bases). The CDR3 totals 14 residues. Between the trimmed V and J ends, which lost 8 bases and 7 bases, there was a span of 23 bases. Germline CDR1 reads DFQATT; CDR2 reads SNEGSKA (reference sequence). CDR3 sequence reads: CSPGGDTGIFGYTF. The DNA of the CDR3 is TGCAGTCCTGGGGGGGACACGGGAATTTTTGGCTACACCTTC.

V gene TRBV15 combines with J gene TRBJ1-1; perhaps TRBD1 as D (6 bases). Germline values: CDR1 LNHNV, CDR2 YYDKDF (reference sequence). Between the trimmed V and J ends, which lost 1 base and 6 bases, there was a span of 9 bases. The CDR3 has 13 residues. This CDR3 reads CATSRAQGPEAFF. The CDR3 DNA reads TGTGCCACCAGCAGAGCACAGGGACCTGAAGCTTTCTTT.

This clonotype has a count of ten or more. This rearrangement joins TRBV4-2 to TRBJ2-7, with D possibly TRBD1 on 6 matching bases. Germline-derived CDR1 and CDR2 are LGHNA and YNFKEQ. The CDR3 has 14 amino acids. The V and J ends lost 7 bases and 3 bases respectively, with 16 bases between them. This CDR3 is CASNSGLGGYEQYF. The CDR3 DNA reads as TGTGCCAGCAACTCGGGCCTAGGGGGCTACGAGCAGTACTTC.

V gene TRBV7-9 combines with J gene TRBJ2-3; D unresolved. The CDR3 has 16 residues. CDR1 is SEHNR, CDR2 FQNEAQ, per germline (reference sequence). Trimming left V 5 bases short and J 0 bases short, with 15 bases between. The CDR3 loop reads CASSNDRKTSTDTQYF. The DNA for the CDR3 is TGTGCCAGCAGCAACGACCGTAAAACTAGCACAGATACGCAGTATTTT.